This paragraph covers one T cell receptor (beta chain) sequence. Per the study methods: Amplification of reference gene primers provided the estimated nucleated cell counts. Measured with immunoSEQ multiplex PCR; TCRdb has only the in-frame clones, and not every one. The DNA was the basis for D and trimming; V, J and clone size are from that table. This sample carries about 410,000 clones, around nine tenths of them seen once, and the ten largest clones take approximately 1.5%. One Seattle source followed patients from active infection through their disease course. These data originate in a study of blood T cell repertoires in COVID-19. Across the whole study: The study drew acute and convalescent COVID-19 samples from the United States, Italy and Spain. The analysed material was cDNA or gDNA that came from T cells, B-cell-depleted T cells, or PBMCs.

With V trimmed by 5 bases and J by 7 bases, 7 bases remained unmatched. The CDR3 totals 14 residues. Germline CDR1 reads LGHDT; CDR2 reads YNNKEL (reference sequence). The sequencing sample was made of peripheral blood. The clonotype was recovered from a woman aged 40-49 years with COVID-19, enrolled during active disease. The rearrangement uses TRBV3-1 (or the pseudogene TRBV3-2) and TRBJ1-2; the match to TRBD1 covers 10 bases. The CDR3 bases are TGTGCCAGCAGCATTGGGGACAGGGGAGGTGGCTACACCTTC. Translating gives CASSIGDRGGGYTF.